The 7 T cell receptor beta chains given below trace back to one sample, sequenced in a study of blood T cell repertoires in COVID-19. Assay: immunoSEQ multiplex PCR; the TCRdb copy retains only in-frame clones and omits some. The sample holds 100,000 to 150,000 clones, roughly four fifths seen once. Sequenced material: peripheral blood. Receptor source: a human donor in a cohort sampled during active COVID-19.

This sequence joins TRBV9 and TRBJ2-2; no clear D. Germline V gene sequence: CDR1 SGDLS, CDR2 YYNGEE. Trimming removed 1 base at V and 9 bases at J, with 7 bases between. The CDR3 consists of 12 residues. CDR3 residues: CASSVSARELFF. DNA of the CDR3: TGTGCCAGCAGCGTAAGCGCGAGGGAGCTGTTTTTT.

Many counts were recorded for this clone. This chain joins TRBV7-9 and TRBJ1-2; TRBD1 is a possible D gene (5 bases). Trimming pared 5 bases from V and 6 bases from J, leaving 19 bases between. The V gene's germline CDR1 is SEHNR and CDR2 FQNEAQ (reference sequence). The CDR3 has 15 amino acids. CDR3 sequence reads: CASSVRGRAQDGYTF. The CDR3 coding sequence is TGTGCCAGCAGCGTTAGGGGTCGGGCGCAGGATGGCTACACCTTC.

The rearrangement links TRBV2 to TRBJ2-2, with D tentatively TRBD2 (7 bases). Germline assignment: CDR1 SNHLY and CDR2 FYNNEI. V lost 4 bases and J 7 bases, leaving 19 bases between the germline ends. The CDR3 has 16 amino acids. The CDR3 region has the DNA TGTGCCAGCAGTGCCCTCAAGGGGGGGCCCGGCGGGGAGCTGTTTTTT. Protein sequence: CASSALKGGPGGELFF.

The chain combines TRBV5-1 with TRBJ2-6, with D perhaps matching TRBD2 (6 bases). V lost 4 bases and J lost 2, with 13 bases in between. The CDR3 covers 16 residues. CDR1 is SGHRS and CDR2 is YFSETQ in the germline V gene. CDR3 sequence reads: CASSARSGAGANVLTF. The CDR3 bases are TGCGCCAGCAGCGCCCGATCGGGGGCTGGGGCCAACGTCCTGACTTTC.

This clone was found a few times. The chain joins TRBV5-6 to TRBJ2-7, with a possible D match to TRBD2 (6 bases). V was shortened by 0 bases and J by 7 bases, with 14 bases between the two germline ends. In germline, CDR1 is SGHDT, CDR2 YYEEEE. The CDR3 has 14 residues. The DNA of the CDR3 is TGTGCCAGCAGCTTGGGTCCTAGCGCACGGGAGCAGTACTTC. It specifies CASSLGPSAREQYF. Combining the CDR3 with reference TRBV5-6 and TRBJ2-7 gives the whole variable domain DAGVTQSPTHLIKTRGQQVTLRCSPKSGHDTVSWYQQALGQGPQFIFQYYEEEERQRGNFPDRFSGHQFPNYSSELNVNALLLGDSALYLCASSLGPSAREQYFGPGTRLTVT.

The chain carries TRBV5-4 and TRBJ1-4; D is possibly TRBD1 (5 bases). V was shortened by 4 bases and J by 9 bases, with 19 bases between the two germline ends. Germline loops: CDR1 SGHNT, CDR2 YYREEE (reference sequence). This CDR3 has 15 residues. The CDR3 DNA follows: TGTGCCAGCAGCGCCGATGTACAGGCCTCTCAAAAACTGTTTTTT. As protein: CASSADVQASQKLFF.

The chain recombines TRBV28 with TRBJ2-5; 12 positions agree with TRBD2. Germline V gives CDR1 MDHEN, CDR2 SYDVKM. This CDR3 is 19 amino acids long. V was pared by 1 base and J by 5 bases, with 14 bases of the junction left unmatched. The DNA of the CDR3 is TGTGCCAGCAGTTTATACGTGGTGGCTAGCGGGGGGGCCTGGGAGACCCAGTACTTC. This codes for CASSLYVVASGGAWETQYF.